The clone carrying this TCR beta chain was counted at least ten times. Its specificity is not known. Uncontrolled infections, other autoimmune diseases, pregnancy or lactation led to exclusion of patients. The V end lost 5 bases, the J end lost 3 bases, and 11 bases lay between the germline ends. This CDR3 is built from 13 residues. Per germline, CDR1 SGHTA and CDR2 FQGNSA. There were TCR beta CDR3 regions amplified from RNA transcripts. Carried out on the TCR CDR3, a first-round RT-PCR used the HTBI primer set. TCRdb redid the calling of the multiplex PCR reads with MiXCR, one entry per CDR3 protein. Among 500,000 or so distinct CDR3 sequences, about a sixth were seen once, and the ten largest hold around 17%. These data belong to a study of T cells in Graves' hyperthyroidism and ophthalmopathy. In the study overall: The authors collected peripheral blood at initial diagnosis, before any treatment.

Study-wide results and caveats: Before onset, by a median of approximately 6.8 months, the model predicted ophthalmopathy. Expanded thyroid clonotypes (above 0.001) were mostly also found in blood.

The specimen sequenced was blood. The chain employs TRBV7-2 and TRBJ2-7, with no clear D. The source is a woman younger than 35 with Graves' ophthalmopathy. CDR3 sequence (DNA): TGTGCCAGCAGCCGCGGACGGGTCTACGAGCAGTACTTC. Protein sequence: CASSRGRVYEQYF. Drawing the rest from reference TRBV7-2 and TRBJ2-7, the complete variable domain is GAGVSQSPSNKVTEKGKDVELRCDPISGHTALYWYRQSLGQGLEFLIYFQGNSAPDKSGLPSDRFSAERTGGSVSTLTIQRTQQEDSAVYLCASSRGRVYEQYFGPGTRLTVT.